This T cell receptor beta chain was identified during a study of T-cell reconstitution after alpha-beta-depleted transplantation in children. Unique molecular identifiers were used to barcode this TCRbeta library. TCRdb called the PCR reads again in MiXCR, with one record for every CDR3 protein. The table has approximately 630,000 distinct CDR3 sequences, roughly 13% seen once. This clonotype came up many times. This CDR3 has 15 residues. In germline, CDR1 is MGHRA, CDR2 YSYEKL. After removal of 8 bases from V and 0 bases from J, the junction contained 6 bases not matched to a gene. The sequences come from PBMCs, collected before TCRalphabeta/CD19-depleted stem cell transplant. The clonotype was recovered from a girl aged 2 to 10 with congenital amegakaryocytic thrombocytopenia, due to receive a stem cell transplant. The gene calls are TRBV4-1 and TRBJ1-1; 10 bases are a match to TRBD1. DNA of the CDR3: TGCGCCAGCGGGACAGGGGTTAAGATGAACACTGAAGCTTTCTTT. Translated: CASGTGVKMNTEAFF.